A selection of T cell receptor beta chains follows, all from one sample in a study of Ad26.COV2.S vaccination and SARS-CoV-2 variants. Libraries were prepared by immunoSEQ multiplex PCR; TCRdb keeps only in-frame clonotypes and omits some of them. Among approximately 360,000 clones listed, around 82% were seen once. Sample: peripheral blood, taken in a trial of Ad26.COV2.S vaccine versus placebo. Receptor source: a person aged 18 to 65 who received the Ad26.COV2.S COVID-19 vaccine or a placebo. Each CDR3 is given with its conserved first and last residue. Each record gives: CDR3 length, D gene, clone size, V gene, J gene, CDR3 DNA, CDR3 protein. The D gene is left open where the match is weak. Only part of the rows carry a size: once, few, many, or a class if the clone is expanded.

16	TRBD1	.	TRBV4-2	TRBJ2-7	TGTGCCAGCAGCCAAGATGGGGGGACAGGGGGCTACGAGCAGTACTTC	CASSQDGGTGGYEQYF
15	.	.	TRBV6-5	TRBJ1-2	TGTGCCAGCAGCAATATCAGGACTCATGCCTATGGCTACACCTTC	CASSNIRTHAYGYTF
17	.	once	TRBV7-6	TRBJ1-1	TGTGCCAGCAGCTTCTTTCCCCAGGGTACAACGAACACTGAAGCTTTCTTT	CASSFFPQGTTNTEAFF
14	TRBD1	.	TRBV5-6	TRBJ2-1	TGTGCCAGCAACTGGGACAGGGGGATTAATGAGCAGTTCTTC	CASNWDRGINEQFF
13	.	.	TRBV30	TRBJ2-1	TGTGCCTGGGGGGACGAGGGAGACAATGAGCAGTTCTTC	CAWGDEGDNEQFF
13	.	.	TRBV19	TRBJ1-6	TGTGCCAGCTCAGGGTATGGGGGTTCACCCCTCCACTTT	CASSGYGGSPLHF
14	.	.	TRBV5-1	TRBJ2-3	TGCGCCAGCAGTGCCGACCCATTCACAGATACGCAGTATTTT	CASSADPFTDTQYF
13	.	.	TRBV11-2	TRBJ2-7	TGTGCCAGCAGCCCACAGAGAGGCTACGAGCAGTACTTC	CASSPQRGYEQYF
13	.	.	TRBV12-3/TRBV12-4	TRBJ2-2	TGTGCCAGCAGTCGTTGGGACACCGGGGAGCTGTTTTTT	CASSRWDTGELFF
18	.	.	TRBV4-3	TRBJ1-6	TGCGCCAGCAGCCAAGGGGCCGTCATGAGCTCCTATAATTCACCCCTCCACTTT	CASSQGAVMSSYNSPLHF
15	TRBD2	.	TRBV3-1/TRBV3-2	TRBJ2-5	TGTGCCAGCAGCCAATTCGCGGGAGTCCAAGAGACCCAGTACTTC	CASSQFAGVQETQYF
13	TRBD1	few	TRBV20-1	TRBJ2-5	TGCAGTGCTAGTGGCAGGGGGCAAGAGACCCAGTACTTC	CSASGRGQETQYF
14	.	.	TRBV5-6	TRBJ1-2	TGTGCCAGCAGTTTTCTTAGGACAGTCGGTGGCTACACCTTC	CASSFLRTVGGYTF
14	.	.	TRBV10-3	TRBJ2-3	TGTGCCATCGGCCGGGACGGAGACACAGATACGCAGTATTTT	CAIGRDGDTDTQYF
14	.	.	TRBV7-9	TRBJ2-7	TGTGCCAGCAGCTTAGGTTCAACTATAGACGAGCAGTACTTC	CASSLGSTIDEQYF
14	TRBD1	once	TRBV7-3	TRBJ2-2	TGTGCCAGCAGCTTACAGGGGGCCGGCGGGGAGCTGTTTTTT	CASSLQGAGGELFF
14	.	.	TRBV2	TRBJ1-3	TGTGCCAGCAGGAAAGGGGGGGCTGGAAACACCATATATTTT	CASRKGGAGNTIYF
14	.	.	TRBV5-6	TRBJ1-2	TGTGCCAGCAGCGGGATTTCTCAGGACAGACACGTAACCTTC	CASSGISQDRHVTF
14	TRBD2	once	TRBV9	TRBJ2-7	TGTGCCAGCAGCGTAGATTCTAGCGGTTACGAGCAGTACTTC	CASSVDSSGYEQYF
15	TRBD1	.	TRBV30	TRBJ1-2	TGTGCCTGGAGGGGACAGGGGACACCTAACTATGGCTACACCTTC	CAWRGQGTPNYGYTF
15	TRBD1	.	TRBV6-6	TRBJ1-1	TGTGCCAGCAGTTCCAGCCGACAGGGGGCGGGAGAAGCTTTCTTT	CASSSSRQGAGEAFF